The sequence of this TCR beta chain was determined in a study of brain T cells in children with intractable seizures. This table comes from immunoSEQ multiplex PCR, and its TCRdb copy is limited to in-frame clones, with some not included. The data hold 60,000 to 65,000 clones, with more than 95% observed a single time. Sequenced material: peripheral blood, taken at surgery. The sequence derives from a boy under two years old with focal cortical dysplasia and intractable seizures.

This chain's CDR3 is CASSQSWVTSGSKETQYF. The DNA of the CDR3 is TGTGCCAGCAGCCAATCCTGGGTAACTAGCGGGAGTAAAGAGACCCAGTACTTC. The V call is TRBV3-1 (or the pseudogene TRBV3-2), the J call TRBJ2-5, with TRBD2 matching over 11 bases. The CDR3 totals 18 residues. Germline lookup yields CDR1 LGHDT and CDR2 YNNKEL (reference sequence). After removal of 2 bases from V and 3 bases from J, the junction contained 11 bases not matched to a gene.